Below, 23 T cell receptor beta chains from the same sample are listed, as sequenced in a study of cytomegalovirus exposure and HLA in healthy donors. Here immunoSEQ multiplex PCR was the method, and the copy in TCRdb shows in-frame clones only, minus some. The sample has roughly 120,000 clones; over 75% are singletons. The sample was PBMCs. Receptors originate from a woman between 18 and 29 years old in good health and CMV-seropositive.

This clone was seen just once. The rearrangement links TRBV7-6 to TRBJ1-2, with 8 bases identical to TRBD1. From germline, CDR1 is SGHVS and CDR2 FNYEAQ. The J segment lost 6 bases and the V segment lost 4 bases, leaving 7 bases of the junction unmatched. The CDR3 totals 14 residues. The CDR3: CASSSGQGGDGYTF. The DNA of the CDR3 is TGTGCCAGCAGCTCTGGACAGGGAGGAGATGGCTACACCTTC. Using reference TRBV7-6 and TRBJ1-2 for the parts outside the CDR3, the full variable domain is GAGVSQSPRYKVTKRGQDVALRCDPISGHVSLYWYRQALGQGPEFLTYFNYEAQQDKSGLPNDRFSAERPEGSISTLTIQRTEQRDSAMYRCASSSGQGGDGYTFGSGTRLTVV.

The V and J genes are TRBV19 and TRBJ1-5; D call uncertain. Trimming took 7 bases from V and 5 from J, leaving 24 bases between them. Per the germline V gene, CDR1 is LNHDA and CDR2 is SQIVND (reference sequence). The CDR3 consists of 17 residues. The DNA of the CDR3 is TGTGCCAGTACTTATTTCCCCTCGTCCAGCGGTCATCAGCCCCAGCATTTT. Amino acid sequence: CASTYFPSSSGHQPQHF.

This clone was observed a single time. The chain couples TRBV18 to TRBJ2-5, with TRBD1 identical over 7 bases. The CDR3 runs 14 residues. CDR1 is KGHSH, CDR2 LQKENI, per germline. Losses at the gene ends were 2 bases for V and 2 bases for J; bases not matched to a gene: 2. Here the CDR3 DNA reads TGTGCCAGCTCACCAACGGGACAGCAAGAGACCCAGTACTTC. It yields the protein CASSPTGQQETQYF.

The V and J genes are TRBV7-3 and TRBJ2-2, with 14 bases fitting TRBD2. The CDR3 spans 17 residues. With V trimmed by 4 bases and J by 7 bases, 8 bases remained unmatched. Germline V gives CDR1 SGHTA, CDR2 FQGTGA. In nucleotides, the CDR3 is TGTGCCAGCAGCTGGAAAGGACTAGCGGGAGGTCGCGGGGAGCTGTTTTTT. Its translation is CASSWKGLAGGRGELFF. The whole variable domain, remainder taken from reference TRBV7-3 and TRBJ2-2, is GAGVSQTPSNKVTEKGKYVELRCDPISGHTALYWYRQSLGQGPEFLIYFQGTGAADDSGLPNDRFFAVRPEGSVSTLKIQRTERGDSAVYLCASSWKGLAGGRGELFFGEGSRLTVL.

This chain links TRBV19 with TRBJ1-2; D is ambiguous. The CDR3 is 13 amino acids. The V and J ends lost 5 bases and 2 bases respectively, with 9 bases between them. Per germline, CDR1 LNHDA and CDR2 SQIVND (reference sequence). This CDR3 reads CASSQKRNYGYTF. CDR3 sequence (DNA): TGTGCCAGTAGTCAAAAGAGAAACTATGGCTACACCTTC.

The gene calls are TRBV5-1 and TRBJ1-1; tentative D call: TRBD1 (5 bases). V lost 2 bases and J 7 bases, leaving 15 bases between the germline ends. This CDR3 is 14 amino acids long. The germline gives CDR1 SGHRS, CDR2 YFSETQ. The CDR3 coding sequence is TGCGCCAGCAGCTTAGGGGATATGACGAGTGAAGCTTTCTTT. Amino acids: CASSLGDMTSEAFF. Based on the CDR3 plus reference TRBV5-1 and TRBJ1-1, the full variable domain is KAGVTQTPRYLIKTRGQQVTLSCSPISGHRSVSWYQQTPGQGLQFLFEYFSETQRNKGNFPGRFSGRQFSNSRSEMNVSTLELGDSALYLCASSLGDMTSEAFFGQGTRLTVV.

V gene TRBV10-2 combines with J gene TRBJ2-3; possibly TRBD2 for D (6 bases). The length of the CDR3 is 15 residues. V was shortened by 6 bases and J by 6 bases, with 19 bases between the two germline ends. Germline-derived CDR1 and CDR2 are WSHSY and SAAADI. This CDR3 is CASREGAGHGDTQYF. The CDR3 DNA sequence: TGCGCCAGCAGGGAAGGAGCGGGTCATGGGGATACGCAGTATTTT.

The chain carries TRBV6-5 and TRBJ2-5; 14 bases fit TRBD2. The CDR3 length is 15 residues. Losses at the gene ends were 6 bases for V and 5 bases for J; bases not matched to a gene: 5. Per the germline V gene, CDR1 is MNHEY and CDR2 is SVGAGI. CDR3 sequence reads: CASSQTSGGAETQYF. In nucleotides, the CDR3 is TGTGCCAGCAGCCAGACTAGCGGGGGGGCGGAGACCCAGTACTTC.

In DNA, the CDR3 is TGCGCCAGCAGCCAAGAACAGTTTAGCAATCAGCCCCAGCATTTT. Translation: CASSQEQFSNQPQHF. V usage is TRBV4-1 and J usage is TRBJ1-5, with D uncertain. The CDR3 contains 15 residues. Germline assignment: CDR1 MGHRA and CDR2 YSYEKL. Trimming removed 0 bases from V and 0 bases from J, with 6 bases in between.

The CDR3 reads CASSLRGPNYGYTF. The CDR3 DNA is TGTGCCAGCAGCTTGAGGGGCCCTAACTATGGCTACACCTTC. The chain employs TRBV5-6 and TRBJ1-2, with D possibly TRBD1 on 5 matching bases. This CDR3 has 14 amino acids. Germline CDR1 SGHDT, CDR2 YYEEEE. Trimming left V 1 base short and J 0 bases short, with 7 bases between.

The V gene is TRBV2, the J gene TRBJ2-1; 9 bases map to TRBD1. V was clipped by 9 bases and J by 9 bases; unmatched bases: 6. The CDR3 covers 12 residues. Per germline, CDR1 SNHLY and CDR2 FYNNEI. The CDR3 DNA sequence: TGTGCCAGTCGGACAGGGGCGAGTGAGCAGTTCTTC. Protein: CASRTGASEQFF.

This clone was seen more than once but under ten times. This sequence joins TRBV11-2 and TRBJ1-2, with D unclear. Per the germline V gene, CDR1 is SGHAT and CDR2 is FQNNGV. The CDR3 contains 13 residues. V dropped 2 bases and J dropped 6 bases, with 10 bases sitting between them. DNA of the CDR3: TGTGCCAGCAGCTTAAGGCGGCGCGATGGCTACACCTTC. This translates into CASSLRRRDGYTF.

The genes are TRBV29-1 and TRBJ1-5, with D tentatively TRBD1 (6 bases). The CDR3 is made up of 13 amino acids. Trimming pared 4 bases from V and 0 bases from J, leaving 7 bases between. Germline CDR1 reads SQVTM; CDR2 reads ANQGSEA. The CDR3 sequence is CSVGQDSNQPQHF. The CDR3 DNA reads TGCAGCGTTGGACAGGATAGCAATCAGCCCCAGCATTTT.

CDR3 in DNA: TGTGCCACCAGCCGAAAGACAGGGGCTAGCACAGATACGCAGTATTTT. This sequence encodes CATSRKTGASTDTQYF. This chain connects TRBV15 to TRBJ2-3; TRBD1 matches 8 bases. This CDR3 has 16 amino acids. After removal of 5 bases from V and 0 bases from J, the junction contained 7 bases not matched to a gene. Germline V gene data show CDR1 as LNHNV and CDR2 as YYDKDF (reference sequence).

This rearrangement joins TRBV5-8 to TRBJ2-7; no firm D call. In germline, CDR1 is SGHTS, CDR2 YDEGEE. The CDR3 contains 13 residues. V lost 4 bases and J lost 4, with 12 bases in between. The CDR3 DNA reads as TGTGCCAGCAGCGTCGATCATCGGTACGAGCAGTACTTC. It is translated as CASSVDHRYEQYF.

This chain connects TRBV13 to TRBJ1-3; perhaps TRBD1 as D (6 bases). Germline CDR1 is PRHDT and CDR2 is FYEKMQ (reference sequence). The V gene lost 0 bases and the J gene lost 8 bases, with 11 bases spanning the gap. The CDR3 totals 14 residues. CDR3 sequence: CASSLGTGRDTIYF. The CDR3 DNA is TGTGCCAGCAGCTTAGGCACAGGGAGGGACACCATATATTTT.

This chain connects TRBV2 to TRBJ1-2; TRBD1 matches 7 bases. The CDR3 runs 15 residues. With 3 bases clipped from V and 6 bases from J, the junction kept 10 bases outside the gene matches. The germline CDR1 and CDR2 sequences are SNHLY and FYNNEI. The CDR3 DNA follows: TGTGCCAGCAGTGAGCCGAAGACAGGGCCCCATGGCTACACCTTC. Protein: CASSEPKTGPHGYTF.

The J gene is TRBJ1-1, the V gene TRBV10-1, with D unclear. Germline CDR1 reads WNHNN; CDR2 reads SYGVQD (reference sequence). This CDR3 region has 13 residues. Trimming cost V 6 bases and J 6 bases, with 14 bases left between them. CDR3 loop: CASRTGPEPEAFF. CDR3 in DNA: TGCGCCAGCAGGACCGGCCCGGAGCCTGAAGCTTTCTTT.

The gene calls are TRBV7-9 and TRBJ2-5; TRBD2 agrees at 12 bases. The CDR3 has 19 residues. V shed 3 bases, J shed 2 bases, and the junction held 13 bases outside the gene matches. CDR1 is SEHNR and CDR2 is FQNEAQ in the germline V gene (reference sequence). The CDR3: CASSFLGGLAGGAQETQYF. CDR3 DNA: TGTGCCAGCAGCTTTCTTGGTGGGCTAGCGGGGGGGGCACAAGAGACCCAGTACTTC.

The genes are TRBV10-3 and TRBJ2-2, with 11 bases that match TRBD1. CDR1 is ENHRY and CDR2 is SYGVKD in the germline V gene. The V and J ends lost 5 bases and 5 bases, in that order; junction bases with no gene match: 13. CDR3 length equals 18 residues. This chain's CDR3 is CAISNSGQGVLGTGELFF. The CDR3, as DNA: TGTGCCATCAGTAACTCGGGACAGGGGGTCTTAGGAACCGGGGAGCTGTTTTTT.

The chain is built from TRBV7-2 and TRBJ2-1; D remains unclear. Germline V CDR1 and CDR2: SGHTA, FQGNSA. The CDR3 consists of 14 residues. With 5 bases removed from V and 2 bases from J, the gap between germline ends came to 10 bases. CDR3 amino acids: CASSRGDTYNEQFF. The DNA for the CDR3 is TGTGCCAGCAGCCGAGGCGATACCTACAATGAGCAGTTCTTC.

The CDR3 DNA follows: TGTGCCAGCTCACCCGCTTTGGCAGGCCAAGAGACCCAGTACTTC. It is translated as CASSPALAGQETQYF. The J gene is TRBJ2-5, the V gene TRBV18, with D uncertain. This CDR3 is built from 15 residues. Trimming took 3 bases from V and 1 from J, leaving 12 bases between them. In germline, CDR1 is KGHSH, CDR2 LQKENI.

The V gene is TRBV5-4, the J gene TRBJ2-3; TRBD1 matches 7 bases. Germline V gene lookup returns CDR1 SGHNT and CDR2 YYREEE (reference sequence). This CDR3 is 16 amino acids long. V lost 2 bases, J lost 3 bases, and 9 bases stayed unmatched. This chain's CDR3 is CASSFMTGRRTDTQYF. In nucleotides, the CDR3 is TGTGCCAGCAGCTTCATGACAGGGCGAAGAACAGATACGCAGTATTTT.